A single sample is the source of the 6 T cell receptor beta chains below, sequenced in a study of cytomegalovirus exposure and HLA in healthy donors. 60 Vbeta and 13 Jbeta primers were used in PCR. The table came from immunoSEQ multiplex PCR; TCRdb's copy has only in-frame clones and leaves some out. The table records 150,000 to 180,000 clones, 75% of them present only once. Input material: PBMCs. The receptors were sampled from a man between 18 and 29 years old in good health and CMV-seronegative.

The J gene is TRBJ2-7, the V gene TRBV6-6; the D gene is possibly TRBD1 (6 bases). The V and J ends lost 7 bases and 4 bases respectively, with 17 bases between them. Germline V CDR1 and CDR2: MNHNY, SVGAGI (reference sequence). The CDR3 totals 14 residues. In DNA form, the CDR3 reads TGTGCCAGCAACCTACAGGGAACCGGGTACGAGCAGTACTTC. Its translation: CASNLQGTGYEQYF.

This CDR3 reads CASSLFGTDPNEKLFF. DNA for the CDR3: TGCGCCAGCAGCCTTTTCGGGACAGATCCTAATGAAAAACTGTTTTTT. The rearrangement links TRBV5-1 to TRBJ1-4, with TRBD1 matching over 7 bases. The CDR3 extends over 16 amino acids. The germline V gene has CDR1 SGHRS and CDR2 YFSETQ. The V and J ends lost 4 bases and 3 bases, in that order; junction bases with no gene match: 9.

V usage is TRBV6-5 and J usage is TRBJ2-5; a weak D match, TRBD2 (6 bases). Germline CDR1 and CDR2: MNHEY and SVGAGI. Trimming stripped 5 bases from V and 1 base from J, with 8 bases between. The CDR3 extends over 13 amino acids. The CDR3 region is CASSSGLQETQYF. DNA of the CDR3: TGTGCCAGCAGTAGCGGGCTCCAAGAGACCCAGTACTTC.

This sequence joins TRBV5-5 and TRBJ2-3, with TRBD1 matching 10 bases. This CDR3 is built from 15 residues. Trimming cost V 4 bases and J 3 bases; bases outside gene matches: 5. Germline loops: CDR1 SGHKS, CDR2 YYEKEE (reference sequence). CDR3 protein: CASSLRDRGTDTQYF. In DNA, the CDR3 is TGTGCCAGCAGCCTAAGGGACAGGGGAACAGATACGCAGTATTTT.

V and J are TRBV7-9 and TRBJ1-1, with D unresolved. The germline CDR1 and CDR2 sequences are SEHNR and FQNEAQ (reference sequence). Trimming cost V 2 bases and J 2 bases, with 9 bases left between them. CDR3 length equals 14 residues. The CDR3 coding sequence is TGTGCCAGCAGCTTACAGGCCGCCAACACTGAAGCTTTCTTT. It codes for CASSLQAANTEAFF.

J is TRBJ1-1 and V is TRBV30; the D is unclear. Trimming removed 3 bases from V and 6 bases from J, with 14 bases in between. The germline V gene encodes CDR1 GTSNPN and CDR2 SVGIG (reference sequence). This CDR3 is built from 13 residues. CDR3 nucleotides: TGTGCCTGGAGCCAAAGGGAGGCCCCTGAAGCTTTCTTT. Translating it yields CAWSQREAPEAFF.